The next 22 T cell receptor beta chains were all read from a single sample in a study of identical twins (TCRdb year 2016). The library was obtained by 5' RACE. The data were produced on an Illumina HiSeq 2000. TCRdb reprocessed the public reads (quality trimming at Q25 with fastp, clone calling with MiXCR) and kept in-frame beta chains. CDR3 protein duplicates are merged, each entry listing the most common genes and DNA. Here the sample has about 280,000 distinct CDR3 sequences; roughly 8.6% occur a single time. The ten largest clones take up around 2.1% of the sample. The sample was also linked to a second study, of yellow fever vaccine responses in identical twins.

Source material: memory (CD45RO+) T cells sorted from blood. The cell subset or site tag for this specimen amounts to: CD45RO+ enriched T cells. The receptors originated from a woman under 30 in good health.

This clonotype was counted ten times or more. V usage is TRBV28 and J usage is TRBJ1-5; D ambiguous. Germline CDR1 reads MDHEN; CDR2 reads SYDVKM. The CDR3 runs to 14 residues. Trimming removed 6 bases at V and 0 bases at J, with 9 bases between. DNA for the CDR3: TGTGCCAGCAGGTTTCTATATAGCAATCAGCCCCAGCATTTT. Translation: CASRFLYSNQPQHF.

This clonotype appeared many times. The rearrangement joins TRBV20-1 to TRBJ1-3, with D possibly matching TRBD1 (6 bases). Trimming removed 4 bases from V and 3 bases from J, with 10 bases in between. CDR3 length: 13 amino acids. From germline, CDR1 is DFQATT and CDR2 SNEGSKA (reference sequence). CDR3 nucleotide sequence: TGCAGTGCTAACAGGGCATATGGAAACACCATATATTTT. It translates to CSANRAYGNTIYF.

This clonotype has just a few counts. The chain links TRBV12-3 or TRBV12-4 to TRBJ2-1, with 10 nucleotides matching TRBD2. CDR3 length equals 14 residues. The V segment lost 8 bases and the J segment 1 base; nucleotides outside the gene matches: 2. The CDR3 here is CASETSGSYNEQFF. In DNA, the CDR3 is TGTGCCAGCGAGACTAGCGGGTCCTACAATGAGCAGTTCTTC.

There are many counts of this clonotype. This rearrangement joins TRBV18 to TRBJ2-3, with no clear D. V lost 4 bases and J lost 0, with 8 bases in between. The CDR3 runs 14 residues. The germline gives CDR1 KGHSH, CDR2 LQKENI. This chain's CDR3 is CASSLTVSTDTQYF. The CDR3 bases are TGTGCCAGCTCACTTACAGTGAGCACAGATACGCAGTATTTT.

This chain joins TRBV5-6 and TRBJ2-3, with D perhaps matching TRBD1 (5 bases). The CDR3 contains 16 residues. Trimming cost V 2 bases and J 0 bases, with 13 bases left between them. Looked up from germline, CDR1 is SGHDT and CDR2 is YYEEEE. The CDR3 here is CASSFRGMTSTDTQYF. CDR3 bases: TGTGCCAGCAGCTTTAGGGGCATGACTAGCACAGATACGCAGTATTTT. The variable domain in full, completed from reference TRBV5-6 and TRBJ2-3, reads DAGVTQSPTHLIKTRGQQVTLRCSPKSGHDTVSWYQQALGQGPQFIFQYYEEEERQRGNFPDRFSGHQFPNYSSELNVNALLLGDSALYLCASSFRGMTSTDTQYFGPGTRLTVL.

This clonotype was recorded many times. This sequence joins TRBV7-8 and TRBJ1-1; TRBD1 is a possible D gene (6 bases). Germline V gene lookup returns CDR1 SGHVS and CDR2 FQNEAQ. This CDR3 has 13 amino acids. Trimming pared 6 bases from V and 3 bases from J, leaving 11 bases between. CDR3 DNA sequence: TGTGCCAGCAGGGGGGCAGGGGACACTGAAGCTTTCTTT. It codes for CASRGAGDTEAFF.

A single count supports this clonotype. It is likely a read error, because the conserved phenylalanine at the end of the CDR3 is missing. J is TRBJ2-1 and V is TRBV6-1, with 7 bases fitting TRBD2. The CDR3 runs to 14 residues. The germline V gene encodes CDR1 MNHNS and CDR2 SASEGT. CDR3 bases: TGTGCCAGCACTGAAGCGGGGACCTACAATGAGCAGTTCTAC. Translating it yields CASTEAGTYNEQFY.

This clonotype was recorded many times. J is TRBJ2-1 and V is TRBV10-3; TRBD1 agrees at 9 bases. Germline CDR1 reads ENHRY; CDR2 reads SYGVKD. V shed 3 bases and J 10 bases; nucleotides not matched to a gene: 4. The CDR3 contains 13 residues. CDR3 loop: CAISDGTGNEQFF. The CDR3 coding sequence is TGTGCCATCAGTGACGGGACAGGGAACGAGCAGTTCTTC.

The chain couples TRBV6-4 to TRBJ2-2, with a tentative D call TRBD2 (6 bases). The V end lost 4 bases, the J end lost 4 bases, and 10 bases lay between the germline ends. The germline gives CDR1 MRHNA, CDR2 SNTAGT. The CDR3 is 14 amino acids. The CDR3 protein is CASSAQGGTGELFF. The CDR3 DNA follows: TGTGCCAGCAGTGCTCAGGGAGGCACCGGGGAGCTGTTTTTT.

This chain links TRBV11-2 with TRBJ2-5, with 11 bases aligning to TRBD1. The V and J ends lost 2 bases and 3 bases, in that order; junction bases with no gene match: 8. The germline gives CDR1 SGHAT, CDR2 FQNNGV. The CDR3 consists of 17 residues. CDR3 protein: CASSLTGDRGRKETQYF. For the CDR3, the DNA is TGTGCCAGCAGCTTAACTGGGGACAGGGGGAGGAAAGAGACCCAGTACTTC. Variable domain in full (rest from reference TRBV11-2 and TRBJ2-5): EAGVAQSPRYKIIEKRQSVAFWCNPISGHATLYWYQQILGQGPKLLIQFQNNGVVDDSQLPKDRFSAERLKGVDSTLKIQPAKLEDSAVYLCASSLTGDRGRKETQYFGPGTRLLVL.

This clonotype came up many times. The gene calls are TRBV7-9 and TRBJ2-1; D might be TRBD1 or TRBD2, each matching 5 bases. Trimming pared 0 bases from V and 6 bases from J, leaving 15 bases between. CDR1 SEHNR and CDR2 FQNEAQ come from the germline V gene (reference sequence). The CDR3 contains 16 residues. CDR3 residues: CASSLAWGKRSNEQFF. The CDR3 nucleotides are TGTGCCAGCAGCTTAGCGTGGGGGAAGAGGAGCAATGAGCAGTTCTTC.

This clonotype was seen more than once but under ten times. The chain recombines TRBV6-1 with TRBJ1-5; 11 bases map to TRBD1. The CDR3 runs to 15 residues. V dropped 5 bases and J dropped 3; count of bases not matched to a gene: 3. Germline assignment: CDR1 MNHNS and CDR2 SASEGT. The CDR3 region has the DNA TGTGCCAGCAGTAGGGACAGGGGGACCAATCAGCCCCAGCATTTT. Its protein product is CASSRDRGTNQPQHF.

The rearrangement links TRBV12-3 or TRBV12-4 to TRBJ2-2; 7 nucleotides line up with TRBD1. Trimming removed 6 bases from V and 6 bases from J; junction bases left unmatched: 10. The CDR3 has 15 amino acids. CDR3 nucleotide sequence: TGTGCCAGCAGGTCGACAGGGTTCTACGCCGGGGAGCTGTTTTTT. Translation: CASRSTGFYAGELFF.

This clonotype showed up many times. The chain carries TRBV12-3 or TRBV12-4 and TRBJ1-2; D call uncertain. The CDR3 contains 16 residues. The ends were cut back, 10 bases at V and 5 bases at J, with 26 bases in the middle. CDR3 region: CATRSTKHRPAYGYTF. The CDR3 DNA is TGTGCCACCAGAAGCACAAAGCACAGACCCGCATATGGCTACACCTTC.

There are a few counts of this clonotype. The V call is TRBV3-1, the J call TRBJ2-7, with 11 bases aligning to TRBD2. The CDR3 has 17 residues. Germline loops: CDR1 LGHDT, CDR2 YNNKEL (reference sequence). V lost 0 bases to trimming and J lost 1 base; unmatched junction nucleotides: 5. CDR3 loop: CASSQDRGLAASYEQYF. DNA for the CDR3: TGTGCCAGCAGCCAAGACCGGGGACTAGCGGCTTCCTACGAGCAGTACTTC.

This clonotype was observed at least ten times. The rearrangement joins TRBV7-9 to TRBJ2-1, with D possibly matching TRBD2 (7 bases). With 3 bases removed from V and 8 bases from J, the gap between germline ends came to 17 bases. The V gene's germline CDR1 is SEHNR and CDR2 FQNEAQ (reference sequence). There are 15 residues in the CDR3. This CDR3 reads CASSFGLGEGDEQFF. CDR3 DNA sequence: TGTGCCAGCAGCTTTGGACTAGGCGAGGGGGATGAGCAGTTCTTC.

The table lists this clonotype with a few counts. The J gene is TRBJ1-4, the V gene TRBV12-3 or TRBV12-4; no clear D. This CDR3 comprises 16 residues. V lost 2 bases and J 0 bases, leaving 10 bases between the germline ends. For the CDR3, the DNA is TGTGCCAGCAGTTTAAGCCTAGTTGCAACTAATGAAAAACTGTTTTTT. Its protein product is CASSLSLVATNEKLFF.

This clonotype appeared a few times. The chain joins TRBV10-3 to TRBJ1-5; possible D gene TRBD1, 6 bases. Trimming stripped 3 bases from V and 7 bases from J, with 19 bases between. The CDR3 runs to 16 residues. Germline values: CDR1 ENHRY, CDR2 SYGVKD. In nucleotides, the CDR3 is TGTGCCATCAGTGAATCCGGCGGGGACACCGGCCAGCCCCAGCATTTT. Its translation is CAISESGGDTGQPQHF.

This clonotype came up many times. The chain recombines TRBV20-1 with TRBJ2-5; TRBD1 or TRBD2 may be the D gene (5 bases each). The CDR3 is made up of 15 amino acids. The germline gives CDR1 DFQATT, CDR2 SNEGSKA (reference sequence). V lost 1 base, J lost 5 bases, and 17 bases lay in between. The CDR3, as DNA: TGCAGTGCTAGAGGGTGGTTCAGGGAGTTGGAGACCCAGTACTTC. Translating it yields CSARGWFRELETQYF.

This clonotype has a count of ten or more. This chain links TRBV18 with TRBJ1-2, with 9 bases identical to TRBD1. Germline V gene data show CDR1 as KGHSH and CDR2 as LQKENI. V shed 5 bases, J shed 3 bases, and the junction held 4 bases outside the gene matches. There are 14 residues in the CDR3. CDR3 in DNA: TGTGCCAGCTCATCAACAGGGGGCGACTATGGCTACACCTTC. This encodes CASSSTGGDYGYTF. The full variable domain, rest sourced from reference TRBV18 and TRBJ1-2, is NAGVMQNPRHLVRRRGQEARLRCSPMKGHSHVYWYRQLPEEGLKFMVYLQKENIIDESGMPKERFSAEFPKEGPSILRIQQVVRGDSAAYFCASSSTGGDYGYTFGSGTRLTVV.

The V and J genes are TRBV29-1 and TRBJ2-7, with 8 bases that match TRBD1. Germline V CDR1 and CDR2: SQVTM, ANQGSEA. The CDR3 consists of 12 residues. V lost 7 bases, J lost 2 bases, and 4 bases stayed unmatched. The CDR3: CSAGQGTYEQYF. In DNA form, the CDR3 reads TGCAGCGCCGGACAGGGAACCTACGAGCAGTACTTC.

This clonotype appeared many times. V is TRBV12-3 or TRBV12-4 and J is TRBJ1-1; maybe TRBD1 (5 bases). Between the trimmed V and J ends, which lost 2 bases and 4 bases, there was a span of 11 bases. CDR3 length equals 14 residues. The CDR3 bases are TGTGCCAGCAGTTTAAGGGGCAGTATCACTGAAGCTTTCTTT. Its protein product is CASSLRGSITEAFF.